The 2 T cell receptor beta chains below were found in one sample sequenced in a study of Ad26.COV2.S vaccination and SARS-CoV-2 variants (dated by TCRdb to the early 2020s). The label giving this sample's treatment or condition can be read as: some 20 received Ad26.COV2.S at low or high dose, single or two shots; several received placebo; per-sample allocation not given. For vaccine and placebo recipients, repertoires were sequenced using samples collected on day 63 after the first injection. Library creation used the immunoSEQ multiplex PCR assay. Sourced from immuneACCESS, this table was stored by TCRdb with only in-frame sequences that have V and J called. A share of the clones is absent; for the studies checked, an unresolved V gene accounts for under half, and the remainder has no known explanation. The table for this sample lists about 390,000 clones; 88% of them were counted only once. The ten largest clonotypes hold 3.5% of the sample.

The starting material was peripheral blood, obtained in a trial of Ad26.COV2.S vaccine versus placebo. These receptors all come from a person aged 18-60 years who received the Ad26.COV2.S COVID-19 vaccine or a placebo.

The chain links TRBV7-9 to TRBJ2-3; 10 bases match TRBD2. Trimming took 1 base from V and 3 from J; bases not matched to a gene: 4. Germline CDR1 SEHNR, CDR2 FQNEAQ (reference sequence). The CDR3 loop spans 16 amino acids. CDR3 bases: TGTGCCAGCAGCTTAGATCCTAGCGGGGGTACAGATACGCAGTATTTT. It yields the protein CASSLDPSGGTDTQYF.

Of note for this clone: The sample contains more than one DNA sequence encoding this CDR3. V and J are TRBV11-2 and TRBJ2-5, with D possibly being TRBD2 (6 bases). The CDR3 contains 13 residues. Germline CDR1 and CDR2: SGHAT and FQNNGV. V shed 5 bases and J shed 2 bases, with 9 bases lying between them. The CDR3 region has the DNA TGTGCCAGCAGCAGCGGGCTACAAGAGACCCAGTACTTC. Protein product: CASSSGLQETQYF.